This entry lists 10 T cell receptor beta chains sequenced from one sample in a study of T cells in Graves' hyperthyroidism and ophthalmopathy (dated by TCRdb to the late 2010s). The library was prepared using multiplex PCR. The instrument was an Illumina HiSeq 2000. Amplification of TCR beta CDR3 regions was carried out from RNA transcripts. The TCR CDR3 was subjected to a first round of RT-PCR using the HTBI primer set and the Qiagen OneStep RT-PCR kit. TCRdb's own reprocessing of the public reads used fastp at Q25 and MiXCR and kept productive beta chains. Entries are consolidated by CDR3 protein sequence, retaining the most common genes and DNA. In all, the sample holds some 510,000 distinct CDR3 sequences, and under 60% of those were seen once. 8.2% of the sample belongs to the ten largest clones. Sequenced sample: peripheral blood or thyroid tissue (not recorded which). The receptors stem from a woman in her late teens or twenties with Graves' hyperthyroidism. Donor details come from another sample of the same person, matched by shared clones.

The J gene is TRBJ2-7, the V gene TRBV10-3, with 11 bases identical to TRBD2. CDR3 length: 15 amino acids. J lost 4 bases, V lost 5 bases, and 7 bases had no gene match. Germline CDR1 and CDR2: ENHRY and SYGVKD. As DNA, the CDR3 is TGTGCCATCAGTTCCGGAACTAGCGGGAGATACGAGCAGTACTTC. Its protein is CAISSGTSGRYEQYF.

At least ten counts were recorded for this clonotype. CDR3 amino acids: CASSLDLNTEAFF. The CDR3 coding sequence is TGTGCCAGCAGCTTAGATCTGAACACTGAAGCTTTCTTT. The chain uses TRBV7-9 and TRBJ1-1, with no clear D. Germline V gene lookup returns CDR1 SEHNR and CDR2 FQNEAQ (reference sequence). Trimming shortened V by 1 base and J by 0 bases, and 3 bases separated the two germline ends. The CDR3 covers 13 residues.

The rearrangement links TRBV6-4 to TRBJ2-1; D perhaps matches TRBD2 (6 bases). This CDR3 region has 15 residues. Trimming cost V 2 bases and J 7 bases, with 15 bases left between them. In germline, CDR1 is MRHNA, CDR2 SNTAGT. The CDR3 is CASSDAGHPWNEQFF. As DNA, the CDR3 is TGTGCCAGCAGTGACGCGGGGCACCCATGGAATGAGCAGTTCTTC.

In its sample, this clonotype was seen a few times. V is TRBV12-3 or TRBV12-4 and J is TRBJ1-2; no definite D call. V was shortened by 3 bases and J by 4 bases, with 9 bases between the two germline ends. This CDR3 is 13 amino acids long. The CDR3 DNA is TGTGCCAGCAGTTTCGGAGTCAGCTATGGCTACACCTTC. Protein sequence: CASSFGVSYGYTF.

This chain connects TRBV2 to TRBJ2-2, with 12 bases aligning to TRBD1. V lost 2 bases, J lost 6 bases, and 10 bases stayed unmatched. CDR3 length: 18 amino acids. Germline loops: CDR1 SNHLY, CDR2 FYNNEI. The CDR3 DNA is TGTGCCAGCAGTGAACAAGCCGGGACAGGGGGCTTCCCCGGGGAGCTGTTTTTT. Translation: CASSEQAGTGGFPGELFF.

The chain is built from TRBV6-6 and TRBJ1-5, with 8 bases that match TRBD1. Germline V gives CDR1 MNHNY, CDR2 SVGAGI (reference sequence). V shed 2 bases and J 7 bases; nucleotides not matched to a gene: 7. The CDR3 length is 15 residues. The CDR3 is CASSYLDRVEQPQHF. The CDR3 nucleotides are TGTGCCAGCAGTTACCTGGACAGGGTGGAACAGCCCCAGCATTTT.

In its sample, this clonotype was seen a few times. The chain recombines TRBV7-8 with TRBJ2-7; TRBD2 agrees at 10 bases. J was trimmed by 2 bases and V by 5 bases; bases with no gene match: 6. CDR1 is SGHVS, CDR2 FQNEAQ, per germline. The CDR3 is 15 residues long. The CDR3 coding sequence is TGTGCCAGCAGCGGACCGGGACTAGCGACCTACGAGCAGTACTTC. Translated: CASSGPGLATYEQYF.

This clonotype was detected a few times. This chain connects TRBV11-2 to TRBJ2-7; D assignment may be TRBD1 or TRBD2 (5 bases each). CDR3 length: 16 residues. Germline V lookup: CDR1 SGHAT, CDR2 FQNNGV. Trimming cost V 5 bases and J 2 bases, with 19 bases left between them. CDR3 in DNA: TGTGCCAGCAGCATTAACTCCGGGACGGTTCCCTACGAGCAGTACTTC. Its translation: CASSINSGTVPYEQYF. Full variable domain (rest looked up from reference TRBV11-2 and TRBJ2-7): EAGVAQSPRYKIIEKRQSVAFWCNPISGHATLYWYQQILGQGPKLLIQFQNNGVVDDSQLPKDRFSAERLKGVDSTLKIQPAKLEDSAVYLCASSINSGTVPYEQYFGPGTRLTVT.

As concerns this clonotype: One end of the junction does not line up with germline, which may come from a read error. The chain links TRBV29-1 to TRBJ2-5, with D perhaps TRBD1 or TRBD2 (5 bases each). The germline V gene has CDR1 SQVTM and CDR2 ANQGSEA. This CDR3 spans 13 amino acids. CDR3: CSVERQGEEAQYF. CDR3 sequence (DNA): TGCAGCGTTGAACGGCAGGGAGAAGAGGCCCAGTACTTC.

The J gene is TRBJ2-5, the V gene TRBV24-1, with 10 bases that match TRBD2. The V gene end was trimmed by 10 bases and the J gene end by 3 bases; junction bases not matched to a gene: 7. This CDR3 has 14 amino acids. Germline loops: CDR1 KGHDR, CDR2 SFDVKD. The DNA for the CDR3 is TGTGCCACACGGGGAGCGGGAGGGAAAGAGACCCAGTACTTC. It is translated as CATRGAGGKETQYF.